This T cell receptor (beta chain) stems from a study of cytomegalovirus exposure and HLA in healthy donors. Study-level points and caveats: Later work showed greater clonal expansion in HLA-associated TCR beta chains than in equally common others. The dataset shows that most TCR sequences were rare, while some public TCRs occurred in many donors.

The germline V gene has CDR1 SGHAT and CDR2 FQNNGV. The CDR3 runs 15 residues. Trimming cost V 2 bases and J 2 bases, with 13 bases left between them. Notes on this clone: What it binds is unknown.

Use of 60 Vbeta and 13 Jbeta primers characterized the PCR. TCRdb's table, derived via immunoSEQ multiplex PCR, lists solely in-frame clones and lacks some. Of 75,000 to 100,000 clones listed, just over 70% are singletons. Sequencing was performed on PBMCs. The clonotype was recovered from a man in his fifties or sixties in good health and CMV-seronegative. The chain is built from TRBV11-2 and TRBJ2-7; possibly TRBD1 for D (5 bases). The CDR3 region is CASSLRTLPTYEQYF. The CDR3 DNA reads TGTGCCAGCAGCTTAAGGACACTCCCCACCTACGAGCAGTACTTC.